Listed here are 17 T cell receptor beta chains from one sample, sequenced in a study of identical twins. TCRdb passed the 5' RACE reads through MiXCR, listing each CDR3 protein once. The sample lists approximately 620,000 distinct CDR3 sequences, over 8.5% occurring once. A further study also used this sample, focusing on yellow fever vaccine responses in identical twins.

The sample taken for sequencing was PBMCs. All receptors derive from a woman aged 18-29 years in good health.

The V gene is TRBV6-1, the J gene TRBJ2-4; 7 bases line up with TRBD2. The CDR3 runs 14 residues. The junction had 14 bases not matched to a gene; V was cut back by 10 bases and J by 8 bases. Per the germline V gene, CDR1 is MNHNS and CDR2 is SASEGT. This CDR3 reads CATSLTSPLDIQYF. CDR3 in DNA: TGTGCCACTTCCTTGACTAGCCCCCTGGACATTCAGTACTTC.

In DNA, the CDR3 is TGTGCCAGCAGCTCAGACCCAGCAGCCTACGAGCAGTACTTC. This encodes CASSSDPAAYEQYF. The chain recombines TRBV7-2 with TRBJ2-7; D uncertain. In germline, CDR1 is SGHTA, CDR2 FQGNSA. This CDR3 has 14 residues. V lost 4 bases and J 2 bases, leaving 12 bases between the germline ends.

The J gene is TRBJ2-7, the V gene TRBV29-1; 7 bases agree with TRBD1. Germline V CDR1 and CDR2: SQVTM, ANQGSEA. With 5 bases clipped from V and 0 bases from J, the junction kept 4 bases outside the gene matches. CDR3 length: 13 amino acids. CDR3 sequence reads: CSVIRDSSYEQYF. The CDR3 DNA reads as TGCAGCGTTATCCGGGACAGCTCCTACGAGCAGTACTTC.

This clonotype was seen a few times. CDR3 protein: CASSLRTGREYEQYF. The CDR3 nucleotides read TGTGCCAGCAGCCTTCGGACAGGGAGGGAGTACGAGCAGTACTTC. This chain joins TRBV3-1 and TRBJ2-7; D is possibly TRBD1 (8 bases). The CDR3 spans 15 residues. Germline V gene data show CDR1 as LGHDT and CDR2 as YNNKEL (reference sequence). V was pared by 4 bases and J by 4 bases, with 17 bases between.

This clonotype has a count of ten or more. The gene calls are TRBV7-9 and TRBJ2-7, with a tentative D call TRBD1 (6 bases). Germline-derived CDR1 and CDR2 are SEHNR and FQNEAQ (reference sequence). The CDR3 runs to 16 residues. The ends were cut back, 4 bases at V and 2 bases at J, with 18 bases in the middle. Here the CDR3 reads CASSSVRTATTYEQYF. CDR3 nucleotides: TGTGCCAGCAGCTCCGTCCGGACAGCGACAACCTACGAGCAGTACTTC. The variable domain in full, completed from reference TRBV7-9 and TRBJ2-7, reads DTGVSQNPRHKITKRGQNVTFRCDPISEHNRLYWYRQTLGQGPEFLTYFQNEAQLEKSRLLSDRFSAERPKGSFSTLEIQRTEQGDSAMYLCASSSVRTATTYEQYFGPGTRLTVT.

This clonotype showed up many times. The gene calls are TRBV5-1 and TRBJ2-5; no clear D gene. Trimming cost V 4 bases and J 5 bases, with 3 bases left between them. The CDR3 contains 10 residues. The germline CDR1 and CDR2 sequences are SGHRS and YFSETQ. Here the CDR3 DNA reads TGCGCCAGCAGCGCGGAGACCCAGTACTTC. It specifies CASSAETQYF.

This clonotype occurred a few times. The chain joins TRBV18 to TRBJ2-1; D possibly corresponds to TRBD2 (5 bases). Germline-derived CDR1 and CDR2 are KGHSH and LQKENI. The CDR3 has 14 residues. The V end lost 4 bases, the J end lost 6 bases, and 13 bases lay between the germline ends. In DNA, the CDR3 is TGTGCCAGCTCACAACTAGGTTTTGGCAATGAGCAGTTCTTC. Its protein is CASSQLGFGNEQFF.

The V gene is TRBV5-1, the J gene TRBJ1-1, with TRBD1 matching over 11 bases. Germline V gene data show CDR1 as SGHRS and CDR2 as YFSETQ. V lost 5 bases, J lost 4 bases, and 4 bases stayed unmatched. CDR3 size: 14 residues. As DNA, the CDR3 is TGCGCCAGCAGTTCCGGGACAGGGGGCACTGAAGCTTTCTTT. The encoded protein is CASSSGTGGTEAFF.

The V and J genes are TRBV4-1 and TRBJ2-7; tentatively, D is TRBD2 (5 bases). Trimming shortened V by 3 bases and J by 4 bases, and 16 bases separated the two germline ends. This CDR3 has 15 residues. Germline values: CDR1 MGHRA, CDR2 YSYEKL. CDR3 sequence (DNA): TGCGCCAGCAGCCAGATAGGGAGATCATCATACGAGCAGTACTTC. It encodes CASSQIGRSSYEQYF.

There are a few counts of this clonotype. V gene TRBV20-1 combines with J gene TRBJ2-7; D ambiguous. The V and J ends lost 7 bases and 0 bases respectively, with 13 bases between them. Per germline, CDR1 DFQATT and CDR2 SNEGSKA (reference sequence). CDR3 length equals 13 residues. DNA of the CDR3: TGCAGTGTTACCACGGGCAGCTCCTACGAGCAGTACTTC. Amino acids: CSVTTGSSYEQYF.

The gene calls are TRBV19 and TRBJ2-1; D unclear. This CDR3 spans 14 amino acids. V was clipped by 4 bases and J by 5 bases, with 12 bases between them. CDR1 and CDR2 (germline): LNHDA, SQIVND (reference sequence). The CDR3 region has the DNA TGTGCCAGTAGTACAATTACTGGCGACAATGAGCAGTTCTTC. Translation: CASSTITGDNEQFF. Filled out from reference TRBV19 and TRBJ2-1, the complete variable domain reads DGGITQSPKYLFRKEGQNVTLSCEQNLNHDAMYWYRQDPGQGLRLIYYSQIVNDFQKGDIAEGYSVSREKKESFPLTVTSAQKNPTAFYLCASSTITGDNEQFFGPGTRLTVL.

This clonotype occurred many times. The rearrangement links TRBV24-1 to TRBJ1-1; TRBD1 is a possible D gene (5 bases). This CDR3 contains 14 residues. Germline V gene data show CDR1 as KGHDR and CDR2 as SFDVKD. V dropped 9 bases and J dropped 0 bases, with 13 bases sitting between them. This CDR3 reads CATPRGSMNTEAFF. In DNA, the CDR3 is TGTGCCACCCCCCGGGGCAGCATGAACACTGAAGCTTTCTTT.

This rearrangement joins TRBV7-2 to TRBJ2-3, with 12 bases aligning to TRBD2. The V segment lost 5 bases and the J segment 4 bases; nucleotides outside the gene matches: 4. This CDR3 region has 15 residues. Germline V gene sequence: CDR1 SGHTA, CDR2 FQGNSA. The CDR3 spells CASSPTSGSADTQYF. The CDR3 DNA reads TGTGCCAGCAGCCCGACTAGCGGGAGTGCAGATACGCAGTATTTT. The entire variable domain, with the rest obtained from reference TRBV7-2 and TRBJ2-3, is as follows: GAGVSQSPSNKVTEKGKDVELRCDPISGHTALYWYRQSLGQGLEFLIYFQGNSAPDKSGLPSDRFSAERTGGSVSTLTIQRTQQEDSAVYLCASSPTSGSADTQYFGPGTRLTVL.

V is TRBV21-1 and J is TRBJ2-3; the D call of TRBD2 is as the table states it, not checked on the DNA. TRBV21-1 is tagged as a pseudogene. This CDR3 comprises 14 residues. This CDR3 reads CARKDRGGTDTQYF. CDR3 nucleotide sequence: TGTGCCAGAAAAGATCGGGGAGGCACAGATACGCAGTATTTT.

A note on this clonotype: At one end, the junction sequence differs from germline, possibly due to a read error. This chain uses TRBV6-2 or TRBV6-3 with TRBJ2-4; a possible D gene is TRBD2 (5 bases). The CDR3 has 14 amino acids. Germline V gives CDR1 MNHEY, CDR2 SVGEGT. The CDR3 reads CASSQDLAKNSQYF. CDR3 nucleotides: TGTGCCAGCAGCCAGGACCTAGCCAAAAACAGTCAGTACTTC.

This clonotype was counted ten times or more. The chain joins TRBV5-1 to TRBJ2-7; D unresolved. The V end was cut by 2 bases, the J end by 1 base, with 7 bases between. Germline V gives CDR1 SGHRS, CDR2 YFSETQ. CDR3 size: 13 residues. In nucleotides, the CDR3 is TGCGCCAGCAGCTTACGCACATCCTACGAGCAGTACTTC. Residues: CASSLRTSYEQYF.

For this clonotype: One base away lies a much larger clone, so this may be a sequencing read error. The J gene is TRBJ2-2, the V gene TRBV5-6; no definite D call. CDR3 length: 13 amino acids. Germline CDR1 and CDR2: SGHDT and YYEEEE. The ends were cut back, 5 bases at V and 0 bases at J, with 5 bases in the middle. DNA for the CDR3: TGTGCCAGCAGTATAGCGAACACCGGGGAGCTGTTTTTT. It yields the protein CASSIANTGELFF.